This TCR beta chain stems from a study of technical replicates of blood from a few donors. This CDR3 has 12 residues. The J segment lost 2 bases and the V segment lost 6 bases, leaving 1 base of the junction unmatched. The germline V gene encodes CDR1 SQVTM and CDR2 ANQGSEA. This table comes from immunoSEQ multiplex PCR, and its TCRdb copy is limited to in-frame clones, with some not included. Of about 9,400 clones listed, roughly 89% are singletons. This chain uses TRBV29-1 with TRBJ2-7; 10 nucleotides align to TRBD1. The material sequenced was PBMCs. The sequence was collected from a human donor in good health. The DNA of the CDR3 is TGCAGCGTGGGACAGGGGACCTACGAGCAGTACTTC. This gives the protein CSVGQGTYEQYF.